Included here is one T cell receptor beta chain sequence, with context. Its antigen is unidentified. From the RT-PCR reads, TCRdb called clonotypes with MiXCR, one entry per CDR3 protein. The data hold 500,000 to 550,000 distinct CDR3 sequences, with approximately 7.1% observed a single time. This specimen belongs to a study of response to subunit inactivated influenza vaccine. Study results and caveats: The authors suggested that few new T cells are recruited per seasonal influenza vaccination.

The sequence was obtained from a man aged 50-75 years who received an inactivated influenza vaccine. The source material was PBMCs from blood, sampled approximately 25 months after vaccination.

The CDR3 sequence is CASSTGMHTEAFF. The CDR3 DNA reads as TGTGCCAGCAGCACAGGGATGCACACTGAAGCTTTCTTT. The chain uses TRBV28 and TRBJ1-1, with D possibly being TRBD1 (6 bases). The CDR3 contains 13 residues. Germline V lookup: CDR1 MDHEN, CDR2 SYDVKM. The V end was cut by 6 bases, the J end by 3 bases, with 11 bases between.